A selection of T cell receptor beta chains follows, all from one sample in a study of T cell responses to AZD1222 COVID-19 vaccine. The protocol was immunoSEQ multiplex PCR, while the TCRdb copy is restricted to in-frame clones and leaves out a portion. The sample holds just under 85,000 clones; roughly nine tenths are singletons and the top ten take approximately 7%. Here the sequenced sample was peripheral blood, taken on day 0 of AZD1222 vaccination. The origin of the receptors is an adult in good health. Each CDR3 is given with its conserved first and last residue. A D gene is named only where the DNA matches it firmly. Clone size, where shown, is once, few, many, or a class for clones that have expanded.

>15|TRBV3-1/TRBV3-2|.|TRBJ1-2|.
CASSLRDGSYYGYTF
TGTGCCAGCAGCCTACGGGACGGCTCTTACTATGGCTACACCTTC
>13|TRBV12-3/TRBV12-4|.|TRBJ1-6|.
CASSSTPSYDLHF
TGTGCCAGCAGTTCCACACCTTCCTACGACCTCCACTTT
>14|TRBV5-6|.|TRBJ1-1|.
CASSWGEVSTEAFF
TGTGCCAGCAGCTGGGGGGAGGTGAGCACTGAAGCTTTCTTT
>15|TRBV19|.|TRBJ1-4|once
CASSRTGATNEKLFF
TGTGCCAGTAGTCGTACGGGGGCAACTAATGAAAAACTGTTTTTT
>13|TRBV9|.|TRBJ2-1|.
CASSVTYENEQFF
TGTGCCAGCAGCGTAACGTATGAGAATGAGCAGTTCTTC
>13|TRBV5-5|.|TRBJ1-5|.
CASSLLWDQPQHF
TGTGCCAGCAGCTTGTTATGGGATCAGCCCCAGCATTTT
>13|TRBV30|TRBD1|TRBJ1-1|.
CAWGTGWNTEAFF
TGTGCCTGGGGGACAGGGTGGAACACTGAAGCTTTCTTT
>15|TRBV9|.|TRBJ1-4|.
CASSVGRGWGEKLFF
TGTGCCAGCAGCGTAGGCCGGGGATGGGGTGAAAAACTGTTTTTT
>12|TRBV5-6|.|TRBJ2-1|.
CASRRASREQFF
TGTGCCAGCAGACGGGCAAGCCGTGAGCAGTTCTTC
>14|TRBV5-1|.|TRBJ1-6|.
CASSPQEGNSPLHF
TGCGCCAGCAGCCCACAGGAAGGTAATTCACCCCTCCACTTT
>16|TRBV24-1|TRBD2|TRBJ2-1|.
CATSDSSGGFNNEQFF
TGTGCCACCAGTGATTCGTCGGGGGGTTTTAACAATGAGCAGTTCTTC
>14|TRBV15|TRBD1|TRBJ2-1|.
CATSRGQGLDEQFF
TGTGCCACCAGCAGGGGACAGGGATTGGATGAGCAGTTCTTC
>15|TRBV19|.|TRBJ2-3|.
CASSTPGTLPVVKYF
TGTGCCAGTAGTACCCCGGGGACACTCCCTGTAGTGAAGTATTTT
>17|TRBV15|.|TRBJ1-5|.
CATSRDFTGSGDQPQHF
TGTGCCACCAGCAGAGACTTTACAGGGAGCGGCGATCAGCCCCAGCATTTT
>16|TRBV19|TRBD2|TRBJ2-2|.
CASSPIAGGPSGELFF
TGTGCCAGTAGTCCCATTGCGGGAGGGCCATCCGGGGAGCTGTTTTTT
>14|TRBV10-1|TRBD1|TRBJ1-1|.
CASRAQQGASEAFF
TGCGCCAGCAGAGCCCAACAGGGGGCTTCTGAAGCTTTCTTT
>15|TRBV28|TRBD1|TRBJ2-1|.
CASRRQGGTKNEQFF
TGTGCCAGCAGGAGACAGGGGGGCACTAAGAATGAGCAGTTCTTC
>14|TRBV28|.|TRBJ2-7|.
CASRWKGGNYEQYF
TGTGCCAGCAGGTGGAAGGGGGGGAACTACGAGCAGTACTTC
>13|TRBV27|TRBD1|TRBJ2-7|.
CASRSGQGNEQYF
TGTGCCAGCAGATCCGGACAGGGTAACGAGCAGTACTTC
>14|TRBV7-8|TRBD1|TRBJ1-3|.
CASSWDRVGNTIYF
TGTGCCAGCAGCTGGGACAGGGTTGGAAACACCATATATTTT
>14|TRBV19|.|TRBJ2-5|few
CASRPGQNQETQYF
TGTGCCAGTAGACCCGGACAGAACCAAGAGACCCAGTACTTC
>18|TRBV7-8|.|TRBJ2-6|.
CASSLATVTSSGANVLTF
TGTGCCAGCAGCTTAGCGACGGTCACGAGCTCTGGGGCCAACGTCCTGACTTTC
>15|TRBV27|.|TRBJ2-7|once
CASSSSGQGTYEQYF
.
>14|TRBV27|.|TRBJ1-2|.
CASGSLQGVHGYTF
TGTGCCAGCGGGTCCCTACAGGGTGTTCATGGCTACACCTTC
>14|TRBV5-1|.|TRBJ1-1|once
CASRAAGVVTEAFF
TGCGCCAGCAGGGCTGCAGGGGTGGTGACTGAAGCTTTCTTT
>15|TRBV14|.|TRBJ2-1|few
CASSQVRRADNEQFF
TGTGCCAGCAGCCAAGTTCGAAGGGCAGACAATGAGCAGTTCTTC
>15|TRBV28|.|TRBJ2-1|.
CASSLGGPTVYEQFF
TGTGCCAGCAGTTTAGGGGGGCCGACGGTCTATGAGCAGTTCTTC
>13|TRBV7-6|.|TRBJ1-4|.
CASSEREGEKLFF
TGTGCCAGCAGCGAGAGGGAAGGGGAAAAACTGTTTTTT
>15|TRBV5-5|TRBD1|TRBJ2-7|.
CASSPWDRPPYEQYF
TGTGCCAGCAGCCCGTGGGACAGGCCTCCCTACGAGCAGTACTTC
>14|TRBV4-1|.|TRBJ2-7|.
CASSPSDKGYGQYF
TGCGCCAGCAGCCCGTCGGACAAAGGATACGGGCAGTACTTC
>14|TRBV6-5|.|TRBJ1-1|.
CASSPTSGGAEAFF
TGTGCCAGCAGTCCGACCAGTGGGGGGGCTGAAGCTTTCTTT
>15|TRBV9|TRBD2|TRBJ2-5|few
CASSDASGPQETQYF
TGTGCCAGCAGCGATGCTAGCGGGCCCCAAGAGACCCAGTACTTC
>11|TRBV20-1|.|TRBJ2-7|.
CSAGRLGEQYF
TGCAGTGCTGGGAGGTTGGGGGAGCAGTACTTC
>12|TRBV2|.|TRBJ2-7|.
CASSPTSYEQYF
TGTGCCAGCAGTCCGACCTCCTACGAGCAGTACTTC
>16|TRBV5-1|.|TRBJ1-6|.
CASSLDTSSYNSPLHF
TGCGCCAGCAGCCTTGACACAAGCTCCTATAATTCACCCCTCCACTTT
>13|TRBV28|.|TRBJ1-1|once
CASTDATGFLAFF
TGTGCCAGCACCGACGCAACAGGGTTTTTAGCTTTCTTT
>14|TRBV7-9|.|TRBJ1-4|few
CASSLGGNNEKLFF
TGTGCCAGCAGCTTAGGGGGGAACAATGAAAAACTGTTTTTT
>15|TRBV29-1|.|TRBJ1-6|.
CSVRTTGMGNSPLHF
TGCAGCGTGCGAACTACAGGGATGGGTAATTCACCCCTCCACTTT
>16|TRBV28|TRBD1|TRBJ1-4|.
CASSPEPGQGYEKLFF
TGTGCCAGCAGTCCAGAACCGGGACAGGGGTATGAAAAACTGTTTTTT
>13|TRBV19|TRBD1|TRBJ1-2|once
CASSFGQGFGYTF
TGTGCCAGTAGTTTCGGACAGGGGTTTGGCTACACCTTC
>15|TRBV19|.|TRBJ2-2|.
CASSRQPSNTGELFF
TGTGCCAGTAGTAGACAGCCCTCGAACACCGGGGAGCTGTTTTTT
>17|TRBV23-1|.|TRBJ1-5|.
CASSHGSGGRTNQPQHF
TGCGCCAGCAGTCATGGAAGTGGGGGGCGCACCAATCAGCCCCAGCATTTT
>16|TRBV5-1|TRBD1|TRBJ2-7|.
CASRLDPGGTPYEQYF
TGCGCCAGCAGATTAGACCCAGGGGGCACCCCCTACGAGCAGTACTTC
>13|TRBV28|.|TRBJ1-2|few
CASSLLSGYGYTF
TGTGCCAGCAGTTTGCTATCTGGCTATGGCTACACCTTC
>14|TRBV11-2|.|TRBJ2-7|once
CASSLGGHTYEQYF
TGTGCCAGCAGCTTAGGGGGACACACCTACGAGCAGTACTTC
>13|TRBV9|.|TRBJ1-3|.
CASSRGAGNTIYF
TGTGCCAGCAGTCGGGGGGCAGGAAACACCATATATTTT
>11|TRBV6-1|.|TRBJ2-1|.
CASSERYEQFF
TGTGCCAGCAGTGAAAGGTATGAGCAGTTCTTC
>12|TRBV6-2/TRBV6-3|.|TRBJ1-2|.
CASSRANYGYTF
TGTGCCAGCAGCCGAGCTAACTATGGCTACACCTTC
>14|TRBV28|.|TRBJ2-7|.
CASSLWGQGYEQYF
TGTGCCAGCAGTTTATGGGGCCAGGGATACGAGCAGTACTTC
>18|TRBV5-1|TRBD1|TRBJ1-6|.
CASSRGQSIVSYNSPLHF
TGCGCCAGCAGCCGGGGACAGTCGATCGTCTCCTATAATTCACCCCTCCACTTT
>16|TRBV5-4|TRBD2|TRBJ2-3|.
CASSLAQRGGTDTQYF
TGTGCCAGCAGCTTGGCGCAGCGGGGGGGCACAGATACGCAGTATTTT
>16|TRBV11-2|TRBD1|TRBJ1-4|.
CASSLSGGSTNEKLFF
TGTGCCAGCAGCTTATCAGGGGGCTCAACTAATGAAAAACTGTTTTTT
>16|TRBV7-8|.|TRBJ1-2|.
CASSILPGLNNYGYTF
TGTGCCAGCAGCATCTTACCGGGATTAAATAACTATGGCTACACCTTC